The clone carrying this TCR beta chain was found a few times. The germline CDR1 and CDR2 sequences are MNHEY and SVGAGI. V was trimmed by 2 bases and J by 0 bases, leaving 16 bases between them. The CDR3 has 17 residues. TCRdb re-derived calls from the RT-PCR reads in MiXCR, one entry per CDR3 protein. This table holds almost 700,000 distinct CDR3 sequences, 14% found once. The chain couples TRBV6-5 to TRBJ1-2; TRBD1 might be the D (6 bases). Material for sequencing was memory CD4+ T cells from blood. The source is a female donor in good health, serving as a healthy control. Here the CDR3 reads CASSYGGGATANYGYTF. The CDR3 bases are TGTGCCAGCAGTTACGGGGGGGGGGCGACAGCTAACTATGGCTACACCTTC.